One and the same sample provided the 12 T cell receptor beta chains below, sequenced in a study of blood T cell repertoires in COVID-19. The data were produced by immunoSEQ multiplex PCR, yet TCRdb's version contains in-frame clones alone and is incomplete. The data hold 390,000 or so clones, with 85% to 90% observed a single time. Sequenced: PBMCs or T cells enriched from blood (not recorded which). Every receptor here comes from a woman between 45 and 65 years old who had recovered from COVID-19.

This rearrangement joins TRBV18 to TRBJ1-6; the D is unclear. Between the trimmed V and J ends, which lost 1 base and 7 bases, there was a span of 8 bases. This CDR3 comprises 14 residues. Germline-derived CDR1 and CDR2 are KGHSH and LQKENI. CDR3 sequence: CASSPRQENSPLHF. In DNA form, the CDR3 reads TGTGCCAGCTCACCACGGCAGGAAAATTCACCCCTCCACTTT.

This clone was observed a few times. CDR3 nucleotides: TGCGCCAGCAGCAAAGACAGGGGCACCTACGAGCAGTACTTC. It translates to CASSKDRGTYEQYF. The chain carries TRBV5-1 and TRBJ2-7, with TRBD1 matching 8 bases. Germline V gives CDR1 SGHRS, CDR2 YFSETQ. The ends lost 4 bases at V and 2 bases at J; junction bases unmatched: 5. This CDR3 is 14 amino acids long.

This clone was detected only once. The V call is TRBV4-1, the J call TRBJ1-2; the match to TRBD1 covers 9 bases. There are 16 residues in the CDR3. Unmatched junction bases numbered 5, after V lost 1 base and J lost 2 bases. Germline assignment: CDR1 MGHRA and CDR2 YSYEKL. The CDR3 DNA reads TGCGCCAGCAGCCAAGTCCGGACAGGGGCGAACTATGGCTACACCTTC. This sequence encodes CASSQVRTGANYGYTF.

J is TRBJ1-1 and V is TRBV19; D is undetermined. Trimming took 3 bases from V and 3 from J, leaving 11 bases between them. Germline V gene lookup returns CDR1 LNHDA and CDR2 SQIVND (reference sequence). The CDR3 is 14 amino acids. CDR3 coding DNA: TGTGCCAGTAGTATCCCAAATCGGGACACTGAAGCTTTCTTT. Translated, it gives CASSIPNRDTEAFF.

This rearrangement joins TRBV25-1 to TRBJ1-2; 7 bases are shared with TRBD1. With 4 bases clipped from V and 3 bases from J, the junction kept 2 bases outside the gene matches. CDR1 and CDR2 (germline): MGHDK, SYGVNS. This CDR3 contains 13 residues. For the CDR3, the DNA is TGTGCCAGCAGTGGAGACAGGGACTATGGCTACACCTTC. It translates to CASSGDRDYGYTF.

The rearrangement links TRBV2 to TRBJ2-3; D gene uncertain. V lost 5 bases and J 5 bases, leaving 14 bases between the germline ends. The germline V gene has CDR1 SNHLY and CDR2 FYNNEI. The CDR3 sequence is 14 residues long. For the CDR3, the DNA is TGTGCCAGCAGTTGGGCAGAAAGAGTAGATACGCAGTATTTT. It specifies CASSWAERVDTQYF.

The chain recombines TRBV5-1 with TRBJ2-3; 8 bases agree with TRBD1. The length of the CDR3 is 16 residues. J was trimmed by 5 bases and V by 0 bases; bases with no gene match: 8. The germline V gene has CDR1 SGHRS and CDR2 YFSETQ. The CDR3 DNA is TGCGCCAGCAGCTTGGAGACAGGGGATCTCCGAGATACGCAGTATTTT. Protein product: CASSLETGDLRDTQYF.

DNA for the CDR3: TGTGCCAGTAGTATATCTAGCGGGGGGGGAGAGACCCAGTACTTC. Translation gives CASSISSGGGETQYF. The rearrangement uses TRBV19 and TRBJ2-5; 12 bases fit TRBD2. The germline V gene encodes CDR1 LNHDA and CDR2 SQIVND (reference sequence). The CDR3 runs 15 residues. With V trimmed by 2 bases and J by 4 bases, 2 bases remained unmatched.

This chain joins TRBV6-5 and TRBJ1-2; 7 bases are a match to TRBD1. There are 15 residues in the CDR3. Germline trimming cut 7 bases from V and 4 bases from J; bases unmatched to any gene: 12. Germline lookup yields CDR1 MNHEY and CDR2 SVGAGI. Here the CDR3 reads CASNPSLGTVYGYTF. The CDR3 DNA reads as TGTGCCAGCAACCCTTCTTTGGGGACAGTCTATGGCTACACCTTC.

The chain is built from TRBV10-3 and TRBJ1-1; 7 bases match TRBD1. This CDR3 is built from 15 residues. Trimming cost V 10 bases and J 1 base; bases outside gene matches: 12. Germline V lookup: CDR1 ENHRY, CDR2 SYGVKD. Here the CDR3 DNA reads TGTGCCACCAAAAGACCGGGACAGACGAACACTGAAGCTTTCTTT. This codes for CATKRPGQTNTEAFF.

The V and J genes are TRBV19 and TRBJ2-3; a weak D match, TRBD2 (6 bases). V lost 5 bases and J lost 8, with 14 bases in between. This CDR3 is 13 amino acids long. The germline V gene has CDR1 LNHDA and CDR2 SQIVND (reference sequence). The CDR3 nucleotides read TGTGCCAGTAGTCCGTTTTTCGGGGGTACGCAGTATTTT. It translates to CASSPFFGGTQYF.

As DNA, the CDR3 is TGTGCCAGAAGCCTCAGGGGGAACTATGGCTACACCTTC. It specifies CARSLRGNYGYTF. The chain couples TRBV5-3 to TRBJ1-2; TRBD1 aligns across 7 bases. TRBV5-3 is annotated as an ORF whose role is uncertain. Trimming at V came to 4 bases and at J to 2 bases, leaving 2 bases not matched to a gene. The CDR3 consists of 13 residues.